Presented here are 13 T cell receptor beta chains from one specimen sequenced in a study of a mutant IDH1 vaccine in newly diagnosed glioma. Time point of the sample: week 23, last vaccination. In every dose of vaccine, 300 ug of mutant IDH1 20-mer peptide was given alongside topical imiquimod. For these receptors, no antigen is known. Generated by immunoSEQ multiplex PCR, the TCRdb table keeps only in-frame clones and is missing some. This table holds 30,000 to 40,000 clones, around 81% found once. Source: PBMCs, taken from a glioma patient whose treatment included an IDH1 peptide vaccine. Receptors were obtained from a man in his forties with glioma.

The chain is built from TRBV5-1 and TRBJ2-2; D is unresolved. This CDR3 is built from 16 residues. V was pared by 0 bases and J by 0 bases, with 9 bases between. Germline values: CDR1 SGHRS, CDR2 YFSETQ. CDR3 sequence reads: CASSLEAGPNTGELFF. CDR3 nucleotide sequence: TGCGCCAGCAGCTTGGAGGCAGGACCGAACACCGGGGAGCTGTTTTTT.

The genes are TRBV10-2 and TRBJ2-3; tentatively, D is TRBD2 (5 bases). This CDR3 is built from 16 residues. CDR1 and CDR2 (germline): WSHSY, SAAADI. Trimming cost V 7 bases and J 3 bases, with 20 bases left between them. The CDR3 spells CASKFAAASLTDTQYF. Here the CDR3 DNA reads TGCGCCAGCAAATTCGCCGCGGCTAGCTTGACAGATACGCAGTATTTT.

The rearrangement uses TRBV18 and TRBJ2-7, with 7 nucleotides matching TRBD1. The CDR3 sequence is 15 residues long. V shed 1 base, J shed 3 bases, and the junction held 6 bases outside the gene matches. Germline values: CDR1 KGHSH, CDR2 LQKENI. The CDR3 nucleotides are TGTGCCAGCTCACCACGGGACAGATCCATCTACGAGCAGTACTTC. Protein: CASSPRDRSIYEQYF.

The rearrangement uses TRBV7-2 and TRBJ2-5; D possibly corresponds to TRBD2 (6 bases). Per the germline V gene, CDR1 is SGHTA and CDR2 is FQGNSA. Between the trimmed V and J ends, which lost 3 bases and 5 bases, there was a span of 10 bases. The CDR3 has 13 amino acids. The CDR3 sequence is CASSFGGIETQYF. In DNA, the CDR3 is TGTGCCAGCAGCTTCGGGGGAATCGAGACCCAGTACTTC.

V gene TRBV6-5 combines with J gene TRBJ2-7; D remains unclear. Trimming took 0 bases from V and 2 from J, leaving 8 bases between them. Germline values: CDR1 MNHEY, CDR2 SVGAGI. The CDR3 totals 14 residues. The CDR3 loop is CASSYSTRAYEQYF. CDR3 DNA: TGTGCCAGCAGTTACTCGACAAGGGCCTACGAGCAGTACTTC.

As DNA, the CDR3 is TGTGCCAGTAGTATGGACAGGGTTGGAGAGACCCAGTACTTC. Amino acid sequence: CASSMDRVGETQYF. The J gene is TRBJ2-5, the V gene TRBV19; 8 bases agree with TRBD1. Per the germline V gene, CDR1 is LNHDA and CDR2 is SQIVND (reference sequence). The CDR3 consists of 14 residues. The ends lost 3 bases at V and 4 bases at J; junction bases unmatched: 4.

This clone was detected only a few times. This chain links TRBV14 with TRBJ2-5; 9 nucleotides agree with TRBD1. With 4 bases clipped from V and 7 bases from J, the junction kept 10 bases outside the gene matches. The V gene's germline CDR1 is SGHDN and CDR2 FVKESK. This CDR3 contains 15 residues. The CDR3 coding sequence is TGTGCCAGCAGCCTGGCTACAGGGGGCTATGGGACCCAGTACTTC. It encodes CASSLATGGYGTQYF.

As regards this clone: Relative to the germline gene, one junction end is altered; a read error may explain this. This chain links TRBV5-4 with TRBJ1-2, with D perhaps TRBD1 (5 bases). The CDR3 runs 13 residues. Germline V lookup: CDR1 SGHNT, CDR2 YYREEE (reference sequence). The CDR3 DNA reads as TGTACCAGCAGCTTGGGAGGGGAACGTGGCTACACCTTC. This sequence encodes CTSSLGGERGYTF.

The chain uses TRBV29-1 and TRBJ2-5; D perhaps matches TRBD1 (5 bases). This CDR3 contains 12 residues. CDR1 and CDR2 from the germline V gene are SQVTM and ANQGSEA. The V gene lost 6 bases and the J gene lost 11 bases, with 19 bases spanning the gap. CDR3 bases: TGCAGCGTCACCCGTTTGGGGCAGGAGCAGTACTTC. Translating gives CSVTRLGQEQYF.

The chain employs TRBV11-2 and TRBJ2-3, with 16 bases matching TRBD2. The CDR3 extends over 18 amino acids. Germline CDR1 and CDR2: SGHAT and FQNNGV. Trimming at V came to 5 bases and at J to 2 bases, leaving 7 bases not matched to a gene. CDR3 amino acids: CASSPGLAGGPTTDTQYF. The CDR3 DNA sequence: TGTGCCAGCAGCCCGGGACTAGCGGGGGGGCCTACCACAGATACGCAGTATTTT.

The chain uses TRBV5-1 and TRBJ2-7; D is perhaps TRBD1 (7 bases). The V gene's germline CDR1 is SGHRS and CDR2 YFSETQ. V was pared by 1 base and J by 11 bases, with 19 bases between. The CDR3 contains 14 residues. CDR3 sequence: CASSLKGSRGEKYF. The CDR3 DNA sequence: TGCGCCAGCAGCTTGAAAGGAAGCAGGGGGGAGAAGTACTTC. Based on the CDR3 plus reference TRBV5-1 and TRBJ2-7, the full variable domain is KAGVTQTPRYLIKTRGQQVTLSCSPISGHRSVSWYQQTPGQGLQFLFEYFSETQRNKGNFPGRFSGRQFSNSRSEMNVSTLELGDSALYLCASSLKGSRGEKYFGPGTRLTVT.

The V gene is TRBV19, the J gene TRBJ2-1; 11 bases are a match to TRBD2. CDR3 size: 15 residues. After removal of 4 bases from V and 4 bases from J, the junction contained 3 bases not matched to a gene. Per the germline V gene, CDR1 is LNHDA and CDR2 is SQIVND (reference sequence). CDR3 protein: CASSNLAGGYNEQFF. The CDR3 region has the DNA TGTGCCAGTAGTAACCTAGCGGGAGGTTACAATGAGCAGTTCTTC.

Details on this clone: Other DNA sequences within the sample encode an identical CDR3. The chain uses TRBV27 and TRBJ2-5, with TRBD1 as a possible D gene (6 bases). The germline CDR1 and CDR2 sequences are MNHEY and SMNVEV (reference sequence). With 3 bases removed from V and 4 bases from J, the gap between germline ends came to 9 bases. The CDR3 length is 13 residues. In DNA form, the CDR3 reads TGTGCCAGCAGTTTTGGGGGCGGAGAGACCCAGTACTTC. This gives the protein CASSFGGGETQYF.